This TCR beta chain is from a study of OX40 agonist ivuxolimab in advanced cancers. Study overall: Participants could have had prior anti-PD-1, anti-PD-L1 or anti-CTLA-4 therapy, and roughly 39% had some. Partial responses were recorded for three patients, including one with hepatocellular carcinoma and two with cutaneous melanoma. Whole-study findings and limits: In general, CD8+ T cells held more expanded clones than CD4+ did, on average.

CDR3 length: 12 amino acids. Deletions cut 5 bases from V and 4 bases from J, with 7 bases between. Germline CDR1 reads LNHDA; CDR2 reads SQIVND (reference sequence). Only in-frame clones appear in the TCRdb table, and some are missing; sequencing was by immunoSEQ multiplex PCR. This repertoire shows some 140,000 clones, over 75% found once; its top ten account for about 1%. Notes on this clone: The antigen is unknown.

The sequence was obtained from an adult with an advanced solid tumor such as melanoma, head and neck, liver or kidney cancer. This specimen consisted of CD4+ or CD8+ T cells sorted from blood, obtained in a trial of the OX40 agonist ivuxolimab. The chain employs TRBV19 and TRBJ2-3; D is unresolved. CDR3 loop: CASSVIADTQYF. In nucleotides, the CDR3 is TGTGCCAGTAGTGTAATAGCAGATACGCAGTATTTT.